The 9 T cell receptor beta chains given below trace back to one sample, sequenced in a study of CD8 T cells in Susac syndrome. Reverse transcription of about 0.5 to 1 ug RNA was performed with random hexamers. A single record per CDR3 protein comes from TCRdb applying MiXCR to the immunoSEQ multiplex PCR reads. The sample shows 90,000 to 150,000 distinct CDR3 sequences, 85% to 95% of them seen only once. Material: CD4+ T cells from PBMCs. These receptors all stem from a human donor with multiple sclerosis.

The V gene is TRBV11-2, the J gene TRBJ2-7, with TRBD2 as a possible D gene (6 bases). Germline CDR1 and CDR2: SGHAT and FQNNGV. Trimming cost V 1 base and J 3 bases, with 13 bases left between them. This CDR3 is built from 15 residues. The CDR3 sequence: CASSLVSGGLYEQYF. DNA for the CDR3: TGTGCCAGCAGCTTAGTCTCCGGGGGTCTCTACGAGCAGTACTTC.

The genes are TRBV12-3 or TRBV12-4 and TRBJ1-1, with D tentatively TRBD1 (5 bases). The CDR3 loop spans 15 amino acids. V lost 6 bases and J 1 base, leaving 15 bases between the germline ends. This chain's CDR3 is CASRFAPGQNTEAFF. CDR3 DNA: TGTGCCAGCAGATTTGCCCCAGGACAGAACACTGAAGCTTTCTTT.

This clonotype was recorded once. This chain connects TRBV7-3 to TRBJ2-4; tentatively, D is TRBD2 (6 bases). The V gene lost 5 bases and the J gene lost 8 bases, with 13 bases spanning the gap. CDR1 and CDR2 (germline): SGHTA, FQGTGA. This CDR3 is 13 amino acids long. CDR3 protein: CASSGFRGDIQYF. The CDR3, as DNA: TGTGCCAGCAGCGGCTTCCGCGGGGACATTCAGTACTTC. The complete variable domain, with remaining parts taken from reference TRBV7-3 and TRBJ2-4, reads GAGVSQTPSNKVTEKGKYVELRCDPISGHTALYWYRQSLGQGPEFLIYFQGTGAADDSGLPNDRFFAVRPEGSVSTLKIQRTERGDSAVYLCASSGFRGDIQYFGAGTRLSVL.

The chain recombines TRBV20-1 with TRBJ2-3, with TRBD2 matching 9 bases. CDR1 is DFQATT and CDR2 is SNEGSKA in the germline V gene (reference sequence). The CDR3 has 14 residues. Germline trimming cut 3 bases from V and 3 bases from J; bases unmatched to any gene: 4. The CDR3 DNA is TGCAGTGCTAGCGTTCTAGCGGGGACAGATACGCAGTATTTT. Translated, it gives CSASVLAGTDTQYF.

Remarks on this clonotype: Because the CDR3 is missing its conserved closing phenylalanine or tryptophan, this is likely a read error. This chain connects TRBV29-1 to TRBJ1-2, with 10 bases matching TRBD1. The junction had 12 bases not matched to a gene; V was cut back by 6 bases and J by 8 bases. The CDR3 sequence is 14 residues long. In germline, CDR1 is SQVTM, CDR2 ANQGSEA. The CDR3 nucleotides read TGCAGCGTCACCACCGGGACAGGGGAGAAGGGCTACACCCTC. It encodes CSVTTGTGEKGYTL.

The rearrangement uses TRBV7-9 and TRBJ2-5; TRBD2 might be the D (6 bases). The CDR3 is made up of 17 amino acids. Germline V gene data show CDR1 as SEHNR and CDR2 as FQNEAQ (reference sequence). V was clipped by 5 bases and J by 0 bases, with 19 bases between them. The CDR3 is CASSINAGRWDQETQYF. In DNA, the CDR3 is TGTGCCAGCAGCATCAACGCGGGAAGGTGGGACCAAGAGACCCAGTACTTC. The whole variable domain, filled in from reference TRBV7-9 and TRBJ2-5, reads DTGVSQNPRHKITKRGQNVTFRCDPISEHNRLYWYRQTLGQGPEFLTYFQNEAQLEKSRLLSDRFSAERPKGSFSTLEIQRTEQGDSAMYLCASSINAGRWDQETQYFGPGTRLLVL.

V and J are TRBV12-3 or TRBV12-4 and TRBJ2-4, with 9 bases lining up with TRBD1. Trimming removed 6 bases from V and 10 bases from J; junction bases left unmatched: 10. This CDR3 is 14 amino acids long. CDR3 residues: CASSTGTGSLIQYF. Here the CDR3 DNA reads TGTGCCAGCAGCACCGGGACAGGGAGCTTGATTCAGTACTTC.

The chain links TRBV5-4 to TRBJ2-7; D is possibly TRBD1 or TRBD2 (5 bases each). Germline CDR1 and CDR2: SGHNT and YYREEE (reference sequence). This CDR3 has 14 amino acids. V was pared by 1 base and J by 5 bases, with 13 bases between. This CDR3 is CASSLFGTSDEQYF. DNA for the CDR3: TGTGCCAGCAGCTTGTTTGGGACGTCGGACGAGCAGTACTTC.

V is TRBV20-1 and J is TRBJ1-2; 7 bases align to TRBD1. The CDR3 has 13 amino acids. Trimming cost V 2 bases and J 4 bases; bases outside gene matches: 4. The germline CDR1 and CDR2 sequences are DFQATT and SNEGSKA (reference sequence). The chain's CDR3 is CSARTTGPYGYTF. CDR3 in DNA: TGCAGTGCTAGAACGACAGGGCCCTATGGCTACACCTTC.